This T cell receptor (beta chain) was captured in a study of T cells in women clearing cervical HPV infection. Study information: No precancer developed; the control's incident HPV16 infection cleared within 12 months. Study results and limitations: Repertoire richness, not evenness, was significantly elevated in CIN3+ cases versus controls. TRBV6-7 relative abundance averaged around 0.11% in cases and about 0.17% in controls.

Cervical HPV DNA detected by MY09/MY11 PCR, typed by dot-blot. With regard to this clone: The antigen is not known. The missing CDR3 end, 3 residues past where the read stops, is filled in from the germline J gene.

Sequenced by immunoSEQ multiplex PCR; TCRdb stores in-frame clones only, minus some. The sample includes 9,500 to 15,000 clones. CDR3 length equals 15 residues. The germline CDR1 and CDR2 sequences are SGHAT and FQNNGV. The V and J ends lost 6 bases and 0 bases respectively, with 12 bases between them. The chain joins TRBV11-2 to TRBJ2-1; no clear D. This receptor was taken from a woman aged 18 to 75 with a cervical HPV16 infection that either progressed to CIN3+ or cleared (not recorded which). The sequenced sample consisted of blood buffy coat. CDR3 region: CASSTQVDSYNEQFF. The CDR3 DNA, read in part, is TGTGCCAGCAGTACCCAGGTTGACTCCTACAATGAG.